This T cell receptor beta chain was captured in a study of CD8+ T cells in alopecia areata. The overall study: Donors of skin were C3H/HeJ mice aged about 6-12 months with spontaneous alopecia, and recipients were approximately 6-11-week-old female C3H/HeJ mice.

As the sequencing template, cDNA was produced by extracting RNA and reverse transcribing it. The repertoire was sequenced with immunoSEQ multiplex PCR; TCRdb's copy has only in-frame clones and lacks some. The sample holds approximately 110,000 clones, and no clone turns up only once. General study results and limits: Lesional scalp, especially alopecia totalis/universalis, showed higher clonality than normal scalp. Normal skin contains resident alphabeta T cells, and these are also sequenced in scalp samples.

V lost 3 bases and J 3 bases, leaving 12 bases between the germline ends. The CDR3 is 15 amino acids. Germline CDR1 reads FNHDT; CDR2 reads SITEND (reference sequence). This clone came up a few times. Its target is not known. Genes and germline come from the mouse. The CDR3 end lies 4 residues beyond the end of the read and is filled in from the germline J gene. The J gene is TRBJ2-2, the V gene TRBV19; a weak D match, TRBD2 (7 bases). The clonotype originates from a C3H/HeJ mouse with alopecia areata. Mouse MHC haplotype: H2-k. Input material: lesional skin. The CDR3 DNA, read in part, is TGTGCCAGCAGTAGCGGGGGGCTGGACACCGGG. Its translation: CASSSGGLDTG. The full-length CDR3 reads as CASSSGGLDTGQLYF.